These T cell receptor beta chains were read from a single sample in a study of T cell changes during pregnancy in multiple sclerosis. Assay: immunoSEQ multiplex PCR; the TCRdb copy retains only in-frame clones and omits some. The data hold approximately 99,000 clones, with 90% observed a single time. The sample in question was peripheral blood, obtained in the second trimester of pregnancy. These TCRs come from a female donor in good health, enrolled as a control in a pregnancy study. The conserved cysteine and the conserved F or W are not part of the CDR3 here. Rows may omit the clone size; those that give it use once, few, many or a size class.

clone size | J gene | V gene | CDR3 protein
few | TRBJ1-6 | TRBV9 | ASSPSGVFRTSPLH
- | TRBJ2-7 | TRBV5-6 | ASQGGPYDGSYEQY
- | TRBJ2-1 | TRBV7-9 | ASSLRDSNEQF
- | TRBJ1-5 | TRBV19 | ASSMDRENQPQH
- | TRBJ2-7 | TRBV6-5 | ASSSGVRHEQY
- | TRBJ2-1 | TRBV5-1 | ASSLGRPSSYNEQF
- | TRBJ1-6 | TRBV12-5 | ASGFWDFSSPLH
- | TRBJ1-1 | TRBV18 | ASSPGQVGRNTEAF
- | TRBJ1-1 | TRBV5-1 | ASSRRGGNTEAF
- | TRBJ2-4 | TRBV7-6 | ASSLGDRGNIQY
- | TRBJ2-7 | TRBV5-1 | ASSSSGGAYEQY